Below, 27 T cell receptor beta chains from the same sample are listed, as sequenced in a study of T cells after yellow fever vaccination. One entry per CDR3 protein results from TCRdb running MiXCR on the 5' RACE reads. The repertoire has about 340,000 distinct CDR3 sequences, over 8% of them found once; the top ten carry approximately 19%. This specimen was PBMCs, taken on the day of the first yellow fever vaccination. The receptor set was obtained from a man aged 18 to 35 who received the YFV17D yellow fever vaccine.

The DNA for the CDR3 is TGCGCCAGCAGCTCCGCCAGGGGGCGGCAAGAGACCCAGTACTTC. It encodes CASSSARGRQETQYF. This chain joins TRBV5-1 and TRBJ2-5; 8 positions agree with TRBD1. Germline V gene lookup returns CDR1 SGHRS and CDR2 YFSETQ. This CDR3 spans 15 amino acids. The V and J ends lost 3 bases and 2 bases, in that order; junction bases with no gene match: 6.

The chain employs TRBV4-1 and TRBJ2-1, with D uncertain. V was pared by 1 base and J by 8 bases, with 9 bases between. Germline V lookup: CDR1 MGHRA, CDR2 YSYEKL. This CDR3 contains 13 residues. CDR3 sequence (DNA): TGCGCCAGCAGCCAAGTCGACGGCTATGAGCAGTTCTTC. This encodes CASSQVDGYEQFF.

This clonotype was seen repeatedly, ten times or more. The rearrangement uses TRBV28 and TRBJ1-1; no firm D call. Germline loops: CDR1 MDHEN, CDR2 SYDVKM. The ends were cut back, 2 bases at V and 5 bases at J, with 6 bases in the middle. The CDR3 sequence is 12 residues long. The CDR3 DNA reads TGTGCCAGCAGTTTAATTGGGACTGAAGCTTTCTTT. Translated: CASSLIGTEAFF.

As DNA, the CDR3 is TGTGCCAGCAGCACGTCGACAGGGAGAACTGAAGCTTTCTTT. This codes for CASSTSTGRTEAFF. The V gene is TRBV11-2, the J gene TRBJ1-1; 7 positions match TRBD1. With 5 bases clipped from V and 5 bases from J, the junction kept 8 bases outside the gene matches. CDR1 is SGHAT and CDR2 is FQNNGV in the germline V gene. There are 14 residues in the CDR3. The full variable domain, in which reference TRBV11-2 and TRBJ1-1 provide the parts outside the CDR3, is EAGVAQSPRYKIIEKRQSVAFWCNPISGHATLYWYQQILGQGPKLLIQFQNNGVVDDSQLPKDRFSAERLKGVDSTLKIQPAKLEDSAVYLCASSTSTGRTEAFFGQGTRLTVV.

The table lists this clonotype with many counts. The chain has TRBV5-1 and TRBJ1-5; D call uncertain. V lost 4 bases to trimming and J lost 4 bases, with 9 bases between them. CDR3 length equals 13 residues. Germline loops: CDR1 SGHRS, CDR2 YFSETQ. Here the CDR3 reads CASSPSGNQPQHF. DNA for the CDR3: TGCGCCAGCAGCCCATCGGGGAATCAGCCCCAGCATTTT.

In its sample, this clonotype was seen many times. The V and J genes are TRBV27 and TRBJ1-3; tentatively, D is TRBD1 (5 bases). V dropped 3 bases and J dropped 2 bases, with 11 bases sitting between them. Germline CDR1 and CDR2: MNHEY and SMNVEV (reference sequence). The length of the CDR3 is 15 residues. The CDR3 nucleotides read TGTGCCAGCAGTTTTGCAGGGACGACTGGAAACACCATATATTTT. Amino acids: CASSFAGTTGNTIYF.

This clonotype appeared a few times. This chain connects TRBV6-1 to TRBJ2-2; 11 bases match TRBD2. The CDR3 has 15 residues. Losses at the gene ends were 7 bases for V and 10 bases for J; bases not matched to a gene: 11. Germline V CDR1 and CDR2: MNHNS, SASEGT. Here the CDR3 reads CASTNWVAGGEELFF. DNA of the CDR3: TGTGCCAGCACCAACTGGGTAGCGGGGGGGGAGGAGCTGTTTTTT.

The chain recombines TRBV5-1 with TRBJ2-1; 7 nucleotides match TRBD1. The CDR3 runs to 13 residues. Trimming took 4 bases from V and 11 from J; bases not matched to a gene: 9. The germline CDR1 and CDR2 sequences are SGHRS and YFSETQ. CDR3 protein: CASSPTTGSQQFF. In nucleotides, the CDR3 is TGCGCCAGCAGCCCAACGACAGGGTCACAGCAGTTCTTC.

The chain couples TRBV9 to TRBJ2-1; 14 bases map to TRBD2. With 3 bases clipped from V and 6 bases from J, the junction kept 5 bases outside the gene matches. Germline V lookup: CDR1 SGDLS, CDR2 YYNGEE. This CDR3 spans 16 amino acids. CDR3 coding DNA: TGTGCCAGCAGCGGCGGGACTAGCGGGGGAGGCAATGAGCAGTTCTTC. Translated: CASSGGTSGGGNEQFF. Based on the CDR3 plus reference TRBV9 and TRBJ2-1, the full variable domain is DSGVTQTPKHLITATGQRVTLRCSPRSGDLSVYWYQQSLDQGLQFLIQYYNGEERAKGNILERFSAQQFPDLHSELNLSSLELGDSALYFCASSGGTSGGGNEQFFGPGTRLTVL.

This chain connects TRBV6-1 to TRBJ1-1; D gene ambiguous. The CDR3 extends over 13 amino acids. V lost 5 bases and J 4 bases, leaving 11 bases between the germline ends. From germline, CDR1 is MNHNS and CDR2 SASEGT. CDR3 sequence (DNA): TGTGCCAGCAGTAAAAGGGAGTTCACTGAAGCTTTCTTT. Protein product: CASSKREFTEAFF.

The V call is TRBV5-1, the J call TRBJ2-1; 7 nucleotides align to TRBD2. The ends lost 3 bases at V and 7 bases at J; junction bases unmatched: 7. The CDR3 spans 14 residues. The germline V gene encodes CDR1 SGHRS and CDR2 YFSETQ. CDR3 coding DNA: TGCGCCAGCAGCTCACAGCGGGGAGGGAATGAGCAGTTCTTC. This encodes CASSSQRGGNEQFF. Complete variable domain (other parts from reference TRBV5-1 and TRBJ2-1): KAGVTQTPRYLIKTRGQQVTLSCSPISGHRSVSWYQQTPGQGLQFLFEYFSETQRNKGNFPGRFSGRQFSNSRSEMNVSTLELGDSALYLCASSSQRGGNEQFFGPGTRLTVL.

The chain links TRBV5-1 to TRBJ2-7; a weak D match, TRBD2 (6 bases). V shed 4 bases and J shed 0 bases, with 17 bases lying between them. The CDR3 is 16 amino acids. Per germline, CDR1 SGHRS and CDR2 YFSETQ. In DNA form, the CDR3 reads TGCGCCAGCAGCCCGGAGGGCGGCAGGAGCTCCTACGAGCAGTACTTC. Translation gives CASSPEGGRSSYEQYF.

There are a few counts of this clonotype. The chain joins TRBV7-9 to TRBJ2-1; D call uncertain. From germline, CDR1 is SEHNR and CDR2 FQNEAQ (reference sequence). The CDR3 totals 14 residues. Trimming stripped 0 bases from V and 4 bases from J, with 7 bases between. The DNA for the CDR3 is TGTGCCAGCAGCTTAGCCTCGGTTTACAATGAGCAGTTCTTC. Translated: CASSLASVYNEQFF. Filled out from reference TRBV7-9 and TRBJ2-1, the complete variable domain reads DTGVSQNPRHKITKRGQNVTFRCDPISEHNRLYWYRQTLGQGPEFLTYFQNEAQLEKSRLLSDRFSAERPKGSFSTLEIQRTEQGDSAMYLCASSLASVYNEQFFGPGTRLTVL.

This clonotype was seen only a few times. The rearrangement joins TRBV5-1 to TRBJ1-1; no reliable D call. Per germline, CDR1 SGHRS and CDR2 YFSETQ. The CDR3 has 15 residues. The V end was cut by 3 bases, the J end by 0 bases, with 12 bases between. CDR3 residues: CASSSPDGVNTEAFF. DNA of the CDR3: TGCGCCAGCAGCTCGCCGGACGGAGTGAACACTGAAGCTTTCTTT.

The chain is built from TRBV7-2 and TRBJ1-2; possibly TRBD1 for D (5 bases). Per the germline V gene, CDR1 is SGHTA and CDR2 is FQGNSA. Trimming removed 5 bases at V and 6 bases at J, with 19 bases between. The CDR3 spans 15 residues. This chain's CDR3 is CASSRRTGGGHGYTF. CDR3 DNA sequence: TGTGCCAGCAGCCGACGGACTGGGGGGGGTCATGGCTACACCTTC.

The genes are TRBV6-1 and TRBJ1-4, with D unclear. CDR3 size: 15 residues. The ends were cut back, 5 bases at V and 0 bases at J, with 10 bases in the middle. The V gene's germline CDR1 is MNHNS and CDR2 SASEGT. As DNA, the CDR3 is TGTGCCAGCAGTAAAATCATAACAACTAATGAAAAACTGTTTTTT. Protein: CASSKIITTNEKLFF.

This clonotype was counted between two and nine times. This rearrangement joins TRBV7-8 to TRBJ1-1; TRBD1 is a possible D gene (5 bases). CDR1 SGHVS and CDR2 FQNEAQ come from the germline V gene. CDR3 length equals 16 residues. Trimming pared 2 bases from V and 0 bases from J, leaving 13 bases between. DNA of the CDR3: TGTGCCAGCAGCTTACCAGGGTTCGGGATGAACACTGAAGCTTTCTTT. Translation: CASSLPGFGMNTEAFF.

This clonotype has a handful of counts. This chain links TRBV11-2 with TRBJ2-1, with TRBD2 matching over 11 bases. This CDR3 has 18 residues. Germline CDR1 and CDR2: SGHAT and FQNNGV. V shed 5 bases and J 0 bases; nucleotides not matched to a gene: 9. The CDR3 bases are TGTGCCAGCAGCGGAACTAGCGGGGGCTTCAGCTCCTACAATGAGCAGTTCTTC. As protein: CASSGTSGGFSSYNEQFF.

The V call is TRBV9, the J call TRBJ2-3, with 14 bases aligning to TRBD2. V shed 2 bases, J shed 7 bases, and the junction held 6 bases outside the gene matches. Germline loops: CDR1 SGDLS, CDR2 YYNGEE. The CDR3 has 16 residues. The CDR3 loop reads CASSVPTSGGANTQYF. In DNA form, the CDR3 reads TGTGCCAGCAGCGTGCCGACTAGCGGGGGGGCGAATACGCAGTATTTT.

CDR3 nucleotides: TGTGCCAGCAGCCAAGGGGGAGAGGGGGAGACCCAGTACTTC. This encodes CASSQGGEGETQYF. The J gene is TRBJ2-1, the V gene TRBV7-6, with a tentative D call TRBD1 (6 bases). The J call may not be correct, given that the DNA end is closer to TRBJ2-5. From germline, CDR1 is SGHVS and CDR2 FNYEAQ. This CDR3 spans 14 amino acids.

The chain has TRBV7-2 and TRBJ2-5; 12 nucleotides agree with TRBD2. The length of the CDR3 is 17 residues. Germline values: CDR1 SGHTA, CDR2 FQGNSA. Trimming at V came to 1 base and at J to 4 bases, leaving 7 bases not matched to a gene. The CDR3 DNA sequence: TGTGCCAGCAGCTTAGGGGCTAGCGGGGGGGCAATAGAGACCCAGTACTTC. Protein product: CASSLGASGGAIETQYF.

This clonotype was found a few times. The V and J genes are TRBV11-1 and TRBJ1-1, with D unresolved. Germline values: CDR1 SGHAT, CDR2 FQDESV (reference sequence). This CDR3 is built from 13 residues. V dropped 3 bases and J dropped 1 base, with 6 bases sitting between them. DNA for the CDR3: TGTGCCAGCAGCTTTCGGGCGAACACTGAAGCTTTCTTT. It translates to CASSFRANTEAFF.

The table lists this clonotype with many counts. The rearrangement links TRBV7-9 to TRBJ1-1; no clear D gene. The CDR3 totals 14 residues. The ends were cut back, 5 bases at V and 2 bases at J, with 12 bases in the middle. Germline lookup yields CDR1 SEHNR and CDR2 FQNEAQ (reference sequence). The DNA of the CDR3 is TGTGCCAGCAGCCGCGGACTCCTAAACACTGAAGCTTTCTTT. Amino acids: CASSRGLLNTEAFF.

This clonotype was detected only a few times. The chain employs TRBV5-5 and TRBJ2-7; weak D call: TRBD1 (5 bases). V dropped 2 bases and J dropped 1 base, with 13 bases sitting between them. Germline CDR1 and CDR2: SGHKS and YYEKEE (reference sequence). The CDR3 consists of 15 residues. CDR3 coding DNA: TGTGCCAGCAGCTTCCTCCGACAGACGTCCTACGAGCAGTACTTC. Protein product: CASSFLRQTSYEQYF.

The chain couples TRBV20-1 to TRBJ2-2, with D hard to call. Deletions cut 6 bases from V and 1 base from J, with 3 bases between. Germline V gene sequence: CDR1 DFQATT, CDR2 SNEGSKA (reference sequence). The CDR3 runs 11 residues. The CDR3 here is CSAENTGELFF. In nucleotides, the CDR3 is TGCAGTGCGGAGAACACCGGGGAGCTGTTTTTT.

This clonotype was seen more than once but under ten times. This chain links TRBV7-2 with TRBJ2-5; either TRBD1 or TRBD2 may supply D (6 bases each). V dropped 8 bases and J dropped 2 bases, with 12 bases sitting between them. Per the germline V gene, CDR1 is SGHTA and CDR2 is FQGNSA. The length of the CDR3 is 13 residues. In nucleotides, the CDR3 is TGTGCCAGCGGAGGGGGGATACAAGAGACCCAGTACTTC. This codes for CASGGGIQETQYF.

This clonotype was counted a few times. The V and J genes are TRBV11-2 and TRBJ2-7; D not resolved. The CDR3 totals 11 residues. The V gene lost 5 bases and the J gene lost 4 bases, with 6 bases spanning the gap. In germline, CDR1 is SGHAT, CDR2 FQNNGV. This CDR3 is CASSTVYEQYF. For the CDR3, the DNA is TGTGCCAGCAGCACGGTGTACGAGCAGTACTTC.